This T cell receptor (beta chain) stems from a study of shared T cell receptors in the human thymus. The assay was immunoSEQ multiplex PCR, and TCRdb's table has in-frame clones only and misses some. Among more than 550,000 clones, 70% to 90% were seen once, and the ten largest hold roughly 0.0089%. The same data also went into a second study, on human thymus T cells. That report notes: Related research examined unrelated individuals and reported that their thymic repertoires overlapped highly.

This TCR derives from a boy under three years old with a congenital heart defect. The sample consisted of thymocytes.

The CDR3 loop is CASSLGTASGNQETQYF. The CDR3 region has the DNA TGTGCCAGCTCACTAGGCACGGCGAGCGGTAACCAAGAGACCCAGTACTTC. This chain uses TRBV18 with TRBJ2-5, with a tentative D call TRBD2 (5 bases). Between the trimmed V and J ends, which lost 4 bases and 0 bases, there was a span of 18 bases. The CDR3 covers 17 residues. Per germline, CDR1 KGHSH and CDR2 LQKENI.